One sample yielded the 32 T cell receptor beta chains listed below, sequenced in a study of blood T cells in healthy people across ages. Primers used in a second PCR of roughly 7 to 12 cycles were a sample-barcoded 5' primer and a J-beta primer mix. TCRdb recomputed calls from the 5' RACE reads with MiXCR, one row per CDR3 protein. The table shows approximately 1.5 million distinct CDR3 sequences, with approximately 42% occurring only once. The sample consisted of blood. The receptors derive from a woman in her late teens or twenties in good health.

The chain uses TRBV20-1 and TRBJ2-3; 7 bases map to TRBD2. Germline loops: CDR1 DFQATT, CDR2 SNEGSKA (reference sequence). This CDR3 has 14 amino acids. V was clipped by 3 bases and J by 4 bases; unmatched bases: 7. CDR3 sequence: CSASVAGVADTQYF. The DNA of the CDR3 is TGCAGTGCTAGCGTCGCGGGGGTCGCAGATACGCAGTATTTT.

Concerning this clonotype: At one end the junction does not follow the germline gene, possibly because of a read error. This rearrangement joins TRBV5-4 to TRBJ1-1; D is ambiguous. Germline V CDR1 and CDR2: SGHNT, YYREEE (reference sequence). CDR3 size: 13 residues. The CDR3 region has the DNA TGTGCCAGCAGCGTCAGGATGAACACTGAAGATTTCTTT. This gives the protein CASSVRMNTEDFF. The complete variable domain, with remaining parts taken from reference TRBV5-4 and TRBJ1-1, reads ETGVTQSPTHLIKTRGQQVTLRCSSQSGHNTVSWYQQALGQGPQFIFQYYREEENGRGNFPPRFSGLQFPNYSSELNVNALELDDSALYLCASSVRMNTEDFFGQGTRLTVV.

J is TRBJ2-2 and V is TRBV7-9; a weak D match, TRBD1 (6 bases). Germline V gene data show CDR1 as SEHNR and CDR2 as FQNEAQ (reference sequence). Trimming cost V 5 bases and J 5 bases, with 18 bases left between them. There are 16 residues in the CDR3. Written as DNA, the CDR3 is TGTGCCAGCAGCCTCCGTGATGGGGGCTCGACCGGGGAGCTGTTTTTT. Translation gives CASSLRDGGSTGELFF.

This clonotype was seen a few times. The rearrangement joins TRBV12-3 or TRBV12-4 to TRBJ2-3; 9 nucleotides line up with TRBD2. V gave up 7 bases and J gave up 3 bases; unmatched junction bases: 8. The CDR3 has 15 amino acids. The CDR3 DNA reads TGTGCCAGCACCCCTAGCGGGACCGAAACAGATACGCAGTATTTT. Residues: CASTPSGTETDTQYF.

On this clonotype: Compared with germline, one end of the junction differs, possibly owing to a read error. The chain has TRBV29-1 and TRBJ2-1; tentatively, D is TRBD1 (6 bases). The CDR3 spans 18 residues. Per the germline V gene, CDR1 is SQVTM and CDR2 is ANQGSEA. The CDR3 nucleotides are TGCAGCGTTGAAGATCTCAGGGACATTGGGTACCCCTACAATGAGCGGTTCTTC. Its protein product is CSVEDLRDIGYPYNERFF.

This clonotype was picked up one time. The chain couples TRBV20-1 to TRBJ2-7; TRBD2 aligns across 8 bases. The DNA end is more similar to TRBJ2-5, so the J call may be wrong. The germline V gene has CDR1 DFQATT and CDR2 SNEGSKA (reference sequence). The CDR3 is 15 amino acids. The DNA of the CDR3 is TGCAGTGCTAGAGGCGCCAGCGGGAGCCAAGAGACCCAGTACTTC. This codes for CSARGASGSQETQYF.

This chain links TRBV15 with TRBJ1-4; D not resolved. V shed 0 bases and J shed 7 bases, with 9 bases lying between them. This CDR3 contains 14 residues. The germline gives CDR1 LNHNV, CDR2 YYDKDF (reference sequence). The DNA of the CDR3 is TGTGCCACCAGCAGAGACCCCCTAAGTGAAAAACTGTTTTTT. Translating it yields CATSRDPLSEKLFF. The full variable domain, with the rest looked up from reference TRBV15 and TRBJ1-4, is DAMVIQNPRYQVTQFGKPVTLSCSQTLNHNVMYWYQQKSSQAPKLLFHYYDKDFNNEADTPDNFQSRRPNTSFCFLDIRSPGLGDTAMYLCATSRDPLSEKLFFGSGTQLSVL.

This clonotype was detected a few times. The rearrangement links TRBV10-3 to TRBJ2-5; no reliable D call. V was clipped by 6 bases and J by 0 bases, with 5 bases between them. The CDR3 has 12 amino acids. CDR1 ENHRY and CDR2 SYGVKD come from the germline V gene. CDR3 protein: CAIRGDQETQYF. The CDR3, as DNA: TGTGCCATCAGAGGCGACCAAGAGACCCAGTACTTC.

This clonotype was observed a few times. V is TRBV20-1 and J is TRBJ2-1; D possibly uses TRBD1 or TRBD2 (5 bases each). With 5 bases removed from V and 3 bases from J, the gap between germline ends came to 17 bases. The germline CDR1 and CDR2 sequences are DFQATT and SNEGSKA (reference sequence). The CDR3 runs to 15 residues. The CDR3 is CSAPGRRGVYNEQFF. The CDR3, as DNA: TGCAGTGCTCCGGGTCGGCGAGGGGTCTACAATGAGCAGTTCTTC.

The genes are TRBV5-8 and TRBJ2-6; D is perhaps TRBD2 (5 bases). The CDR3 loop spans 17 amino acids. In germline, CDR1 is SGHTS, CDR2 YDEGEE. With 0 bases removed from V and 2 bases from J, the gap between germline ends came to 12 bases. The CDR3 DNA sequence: TGTGCCAGCAGCTTGGTACGTGTCGGGACTGGGGCCAACGTCCTGACTTTC. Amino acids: CASSLVRVGTGANVLTF.

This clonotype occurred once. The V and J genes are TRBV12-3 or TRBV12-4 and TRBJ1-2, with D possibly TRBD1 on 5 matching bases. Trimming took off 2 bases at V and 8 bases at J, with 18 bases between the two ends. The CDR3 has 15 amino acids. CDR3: CASSLMDTSDWGYTF. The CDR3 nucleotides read TGTGCCAGCAGTTTAATGGACACCTCAGATTGGGGCTACACCTTC.

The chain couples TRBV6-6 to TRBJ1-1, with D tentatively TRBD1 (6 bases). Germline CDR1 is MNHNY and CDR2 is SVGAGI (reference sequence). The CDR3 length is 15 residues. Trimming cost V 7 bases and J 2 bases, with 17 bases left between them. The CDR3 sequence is CASTEGEGGNTEAFF. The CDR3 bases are TGTGCCAGCACCGAGGGGGAGGGGGGCAACACTGAAGCTTTCTTT.

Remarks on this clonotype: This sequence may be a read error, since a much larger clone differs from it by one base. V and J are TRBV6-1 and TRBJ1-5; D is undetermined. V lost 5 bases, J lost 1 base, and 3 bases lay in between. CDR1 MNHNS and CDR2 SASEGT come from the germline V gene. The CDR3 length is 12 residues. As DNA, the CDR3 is TGTGCCAGCAGTAAAAGCAATCAGCCCCAGCATTTT. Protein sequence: CASSKSNQPQHF.

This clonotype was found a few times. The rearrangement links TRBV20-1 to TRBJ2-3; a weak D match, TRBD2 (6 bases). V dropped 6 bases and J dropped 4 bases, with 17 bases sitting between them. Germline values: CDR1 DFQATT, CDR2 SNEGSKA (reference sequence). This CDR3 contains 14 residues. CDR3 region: CSALSGSLSDTQYF. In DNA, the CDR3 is TGCAGTGCCCTATCCGGGAGCCTGTCAGATACGCAGTATTTT.

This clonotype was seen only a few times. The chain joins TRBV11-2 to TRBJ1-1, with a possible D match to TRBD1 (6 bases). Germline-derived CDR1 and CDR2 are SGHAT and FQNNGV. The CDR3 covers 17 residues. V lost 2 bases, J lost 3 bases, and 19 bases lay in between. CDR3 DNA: TGTGCCAGCAGCTTACCATACCGGACAGTGCTGGACACTGAAGCTTTCTTT. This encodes CASSLPYRTVLDTEAFF.

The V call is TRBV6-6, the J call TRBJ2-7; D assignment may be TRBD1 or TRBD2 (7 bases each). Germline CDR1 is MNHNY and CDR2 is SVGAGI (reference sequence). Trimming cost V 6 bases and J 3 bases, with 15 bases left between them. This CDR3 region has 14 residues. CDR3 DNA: TGTGCCAGCAGGAGACAGGGAGGGGACTACGAGCAGTACTTC. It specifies CASRRQGGDYEQYF.

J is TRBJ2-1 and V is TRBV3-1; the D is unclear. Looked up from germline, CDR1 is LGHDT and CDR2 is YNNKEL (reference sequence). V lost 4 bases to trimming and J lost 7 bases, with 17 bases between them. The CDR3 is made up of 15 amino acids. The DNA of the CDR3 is TGTGCCAGCAGCCTTGGACGGACCCCTCGGAATGAGCAGTTCTTC. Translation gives CASSLGRTPRNEQFF.

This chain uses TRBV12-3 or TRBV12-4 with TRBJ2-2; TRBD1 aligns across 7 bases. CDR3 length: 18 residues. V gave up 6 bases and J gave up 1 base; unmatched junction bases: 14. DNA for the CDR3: TGTGCCAGCAGCAGATTGAAATGGACAGGTGTGAACACCGGGGAGCTGTTTTTT. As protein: CASSRLKWTGVNTGELFF.

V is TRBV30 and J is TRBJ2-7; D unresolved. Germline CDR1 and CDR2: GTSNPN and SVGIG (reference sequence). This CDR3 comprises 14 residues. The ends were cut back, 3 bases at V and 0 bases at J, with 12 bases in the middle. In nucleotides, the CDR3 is TGTGCCTGGAGCCATCCCGGTTACTCCTACGAGCAGTACTTC. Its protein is CAWSHPGYSYEQYF.

The CDR3 coding sequence is TGCAGTGCTAGTCGCACAGGGAGCCAAAAACTGTTTTTT. Translation gives CSASRTGSQKLFF. The chain links TRBV20-1 to TRBJ1-4, with D maybe TRBD1 (6 bases). The CDR3 loop spans 13 amino acids. Germline CDR1 is DFQATT and CDR2 is SNEGSKA (reference sequence). Trimming stripped 3 bases from V and 9 bases from J, with 14 bases between.

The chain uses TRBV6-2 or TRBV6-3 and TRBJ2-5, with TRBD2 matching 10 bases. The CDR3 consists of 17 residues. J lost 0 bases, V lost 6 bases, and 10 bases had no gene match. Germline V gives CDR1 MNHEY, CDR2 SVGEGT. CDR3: CASRKGLAGAYQETQYF. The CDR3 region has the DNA TGTGCCAGCAGAAAAGGGCTAGCGGGGGCGTACCAAGAGACCCAGTACTTC.

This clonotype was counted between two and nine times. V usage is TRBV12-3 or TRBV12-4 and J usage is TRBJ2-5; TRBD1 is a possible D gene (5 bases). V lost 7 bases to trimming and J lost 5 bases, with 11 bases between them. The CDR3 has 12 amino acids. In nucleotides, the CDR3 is TGTGCCAGCACGGTGGGGCGGGAGACCCAGTACTTC. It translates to CASTVGRETQYF.

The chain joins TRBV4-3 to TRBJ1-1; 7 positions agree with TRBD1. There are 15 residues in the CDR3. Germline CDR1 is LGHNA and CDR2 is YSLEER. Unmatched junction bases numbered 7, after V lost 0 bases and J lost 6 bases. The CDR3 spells CASSQDWRGLAEAFF. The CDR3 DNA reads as TGCGCCAGCAGCCAAGATTGGAGGGGGCTCGCTGAAGCTTTCTTT.

The CDR3 loop is CASSPLEGAEQYF. CDR3 bases: TGTGCCAGCTCACCCCTCGAAGGGGCCGAGCAGTACTTC. The chain recombines TRBV18 with TRBJ2-7, with D perhaps matching TRBD1 (5 bases). V was cut by 3 bases and J by 6 bases, with 12 bases left in between. There are 13 residues in the CDR3. Germline V gene data show CDR1 as KGHSH and CDR2 as LQKENI.

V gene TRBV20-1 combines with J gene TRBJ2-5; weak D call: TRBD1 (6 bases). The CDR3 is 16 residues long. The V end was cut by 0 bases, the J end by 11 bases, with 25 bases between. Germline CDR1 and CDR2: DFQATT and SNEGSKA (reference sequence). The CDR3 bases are TGCAGTGCTAGAGATCAAGGACAGTGGGCCTACAATGAGCAGTACTTC. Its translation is CSARDQGQWAYNEQYF.

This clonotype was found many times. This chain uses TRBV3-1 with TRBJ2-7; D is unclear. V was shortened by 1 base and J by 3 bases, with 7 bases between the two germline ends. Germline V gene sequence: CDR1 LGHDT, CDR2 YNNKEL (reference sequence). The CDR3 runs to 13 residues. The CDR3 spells CASSQGGFYEQYF. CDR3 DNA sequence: TGTGCCAGCAGCCAAGGTGGCTTCTACGAGCAGTACTTC.

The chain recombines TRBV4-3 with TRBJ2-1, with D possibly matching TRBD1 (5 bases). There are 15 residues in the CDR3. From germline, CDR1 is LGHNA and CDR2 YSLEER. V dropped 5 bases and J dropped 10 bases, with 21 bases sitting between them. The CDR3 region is CASSLQDSLAYEQFF. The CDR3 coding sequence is TGCGCCAGCAGCTTACAAGACAGTCTCGCCTACGAGCAGTTCTTC.

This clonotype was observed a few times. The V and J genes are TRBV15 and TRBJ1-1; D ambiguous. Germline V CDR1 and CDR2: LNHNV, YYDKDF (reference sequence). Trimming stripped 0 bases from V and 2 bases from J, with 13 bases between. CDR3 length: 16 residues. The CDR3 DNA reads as TGTGCCACCAGCAGAGAAACAGCGACACCTAACACTGAAGCTTTCTTT. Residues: CATSRETATPNTEAFF.

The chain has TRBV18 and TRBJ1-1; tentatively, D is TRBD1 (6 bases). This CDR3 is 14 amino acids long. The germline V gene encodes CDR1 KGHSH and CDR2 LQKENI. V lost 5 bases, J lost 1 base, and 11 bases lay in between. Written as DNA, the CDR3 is TGTGCCAGCTCAGAAACGACAGGGAACACTGAAGCTTTCTTT. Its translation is CASSETTGNTEAFF.

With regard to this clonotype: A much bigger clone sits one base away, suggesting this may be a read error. The CDR3 region is CAGSLRLAKNIQYF. The CDR3 nucleotides are TGTGCCGGCAGCTTACGCCTAGCCAAAAACATTCAGTACTTC. The rearrangement uses TRBV11-1 and TRBJ2-4; D not resolved. CDR1 and CDR2 from the germline V gene are SGHAT and FQDESV (reference sequence). The CDR3 spans 14 residues.

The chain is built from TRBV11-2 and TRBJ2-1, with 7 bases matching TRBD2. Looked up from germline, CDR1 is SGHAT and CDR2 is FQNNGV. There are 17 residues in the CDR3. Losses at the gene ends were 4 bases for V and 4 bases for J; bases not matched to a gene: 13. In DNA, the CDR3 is TGTGCCAGCAGCTACCCGGTTGGGGGGGGAGATTACAATGAGCAGTTCTTC. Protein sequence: CASSYPVGGGDYNEQFF. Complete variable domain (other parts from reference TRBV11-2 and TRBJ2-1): EAGVAQSPRYKIIEKRQSVAFWCNPISGHATLYWYQQILGQGPKLLIQFQNNGVVDDSQLPKDRFSAERLKGVDSTLKIQPAKLEDSAVYLCASSYPVGGGDYNEQFFGPGTRLTVL.

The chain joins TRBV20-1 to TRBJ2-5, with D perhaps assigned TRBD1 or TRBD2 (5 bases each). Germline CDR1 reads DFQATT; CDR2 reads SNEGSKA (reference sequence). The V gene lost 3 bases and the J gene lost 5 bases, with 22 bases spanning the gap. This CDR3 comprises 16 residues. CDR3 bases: TGCAGTGCTAGCCACCCCGGGGACCTTATTCGGGAGACCCAGTACTTC. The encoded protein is CSASHPGDLIRETQYF.